This T cell receptor (beta chain) comes out of a study of blood T cell repertoires in COVID-19. The germline V and J ends were trimmed by 2 bases and 6 bases, with 11 bases remaining between them. This CDR3 has 13 amino acids. Looked up from germline, CDR1 is KGHSH and CDR2 is LQKENI. Assay used: immunoSEQ multiplex PCR; TCRdb lists only in-frame clones, some missing. The table records roughly 250,000 clones, more than 65% of them present only once. This clonotype originated in a man in his fifties or sixties with active or convalescent COVID-19. Sequencing was carried out using peripheral blood. The chain carries TRBV18 and TRBJ2-7; tentatively, D is TRBD1 (5 bases). In nucleotides, the CDR3 is TGTGCCAGCTCACCAGGTGTGGGGCTCGAGCAGTACTTC. It specifies CASSPGVGLEQYF.